The rows below give T cell receptor beta chains drawn from one sample of a study of cytomegalovirus exposure and HLA in healthy donors. Here immunoSEQ multiplex PCR was the method, and the copy in TCRdb shows in-frame clones only, minus some. The data hold around 190,000 clones, with about three quarters observed a single time. Input material: PBMCs. The receptor source for this set is a middle-aged woman in good health and CMV-seronegative. The CDR3 runs from the conserved cysteine through the conserved F or W. The D gene is left open where the match is weak. Size is stated for part of the rows, as once, few or many counts, or as a class when the clone is expanded.

abundance	d_gene	j_gene	v_gene	CDR3aa	CDR3nt
NA	TRBD2	TRBJ2-1	TRBV7-9	CASSPSGSWTYNEQFF	TGTGCCAGCAGTCCCAGCGGGAGCTGGACCTACAATGAGCAGTTCTTC
NA	NA	TRBJ1-2	TRBV11-3	CASSFSSGLDYGYTF	TGTGCCAGCAGCTTCTCCAGCGGGCTTGACTATGGCTACACCTTC
NA	NA	TRBJ1-1	TRBV9	CASSVGLDTEAFF	TGTGCCAGCAGCGTCGGTTTGGACACTGAAGCTTTCTTT
NA	TRBD1	TRBJ1-1	TRBV18	CASSPQGQGNSEAFF	TGTGCCAGCTCACCACAAGGACAGGGAAATTCTGAAGCTTTCTTT
NA	TRBD2	TRBJ2-1	TRBV5-4	CASSLPASGNDEQFF	TGTGCCAGCAGCTTACCCGCTAGCGGGAACGATGAGCAGTTCTTC
NA	NA	TRBJ2-5	TRBV18	CASSPGQETQYF	TGTGCCAGCTCTCCGGGCCAAGAGACCCAGTACTTC
NA	NA	TRBJ1-2	TRBV4-3	CASSQDAGVLQGYTF	TGCGCCAGCAGCCAAGATGCAGGGGTGCTACAGGGCTACACCTTC
NA	NA	TRBJ2-7	TRBV11-1	CASSLKGQGINYEQYF	TGTGCCAGCAGCTTAAAGGGGCAGGGCATCAACTACGAGCAGTACTTC
few	TRBD2	TRBJ2-5	TRBV19	CASSRREVSGQYF	TGTGCCAGTAGTAGGCGGGAGGTTTCAGGCCAGTACTTC
NA	NA	TRBJ1-4	TRBV30	CAWSRAGYEKLFF	TGTGCCTGGAGTAGAGCCGGGTATGAAAAACTGTTTTTT
NA	TRBD2	TRBJ2-5	TRBV2	CASSLEGLADRGQETQYF	TGTGCCAGCAGTCTAGAGGGACTAGCGGATAGGGGTCAAGAGACCCAGTACTTC
once	TRBD2	TRBJ2-1	TRBV25-1	CASSTGLAGATGNEQFF	TGTGCCAGCAGTACTGGACTAGCGGGAGCTACGGGCAATGAGCAGTTCTTC
NA	TRBD2	TRBJ2-1	TRBV15	CATSTLKGLGLNEQFF	TGTGCCACCAGCACTCTTAAAGGACTAGGACTCAATGAGCAGTTCTTC
NA	TRBD2	TRBJ2-3	TRBV5-6	CASSLGLAGESVGTDTQYF	TGTGCCAGCAGCTTGGGACTAGCGGGAGAATCGGTAGGCACAGATACGCAGTATTTT
NA	NA	TRBJ2-3	TRBV19	CASSIGRGDRDTQYF	TGTGCCAGTAGTATAGGGCGCGGGGATAGAGATACGCAGTATTTT
once	NA	TRBJ2-7	TRBV2	CASSRPPRRDEQYF	TGTGCCAGCTCCCGCCCACCCAGGCGGGACGAGCAGTACTTC
NA	NA	TRBJ2-2	TRBV9	CASSSLSRELFF	TGTGCCAGCAGCTCTCTTAGCCGGGAGCTGTTTTTT
few	TRBD2	TRBJ2-1	TRBV27	CASSERDPAHEQFF	TGTGCCAGCAGCGAGCGGGACCCGGCACATGAGCAGTTCTTC
NA	NA	TRBJ2-5	TRBV13	CASSLGLLGRQETQYF	TGTGCCAGCAGCTTAGGGTTACTAGGTCGACAAGAGACCCAGTACTTC
few	NA	TRBJ2-2	TRBV4-3	CASSQEPGVTGELFF	TGCGCCAGCAGCCAAGAACCGGGGGTCACCGGGGAGCTGTTTTTT
NA	TRBD1	TRBJ1-1	TRBV5-5	CASSFRGGNWDTEAFF	TGTGCCAGCAGCTTCCGAGGGGGCAATTGGGACACTGAAGCTTTCTTT
NA	TRBD1	TRBJ1-1	TRBV4-1	CASSQDGSGGIGKLMNTEAFF	TGCGCCAGCAGCCAAGATGGGTCAGGGGGTATCGGAAAACTCATGAACACTGAAGCTTTCTTT
NA	NA	TRBJ2-7	TRBV19	CASSIGQGQYF	TGTGCCAGTAGTATCGGGCAGGGCCAGTACTTC
NA	TRBD2	TRBJ2-1	TRBV30	CAWNLAAEFNEQFF	TGTGCCTGGAACCTAGCGGCGGAGTTCAATGAGCAGTTCTTC
NA	TRBD2	TRBJ2-3	TRBV7-6	CASSRGASGRGGSTDTQYF	TGTGCCAGCAGCCGGGGGGCTAGCGGGAGAGGGGGAAGCACAGATACGCAGTATTTT
NA	TRBD1	TRBJ2-1	TRBV10-3	CAISESRGQGSFNNEQFF	TGTGCCATCAGTGAGTCCCGAGGACAGGGTTCCTTTAACAATGAGCAGTTCTTC
NA	NA	TRBJ2-2	TRBV7-2	CASSFTGLTTGELFF	TGTGCCAGCAGCTTCACAGGGCTAACCACCGGGGAGCTGTTTTTT
NA	TRBD2	TRBJ2-3	TRBV7-3	CASSLGLAGGTDTQYF	TGTGCCAGCAGCTTAGGGTTAGCGGGAGGGACAGATACGCAGTATTTT
NA	NA	TRBJ2-1	TRBV30	CASLNPPYNEQFF	TGTGCCTCCCTAAATCCACCCTACAATGAGCAGTTCTTC
NA	TRBD2	TRBJ2-1	TRBV6-1	CASSGGTSGRYYNEQFF	TGTGCCAGCAGTGGGGGGACTAGCGGGCGCTATTACAATGAGCAGTTCTTC
NA	TRBD1	TRBJ1-3	TRBV27	CASSRTGGRNGNTIYF	TGTGCCAGCAGCCGGACAGGGGGCCGAAATGGAAACACCATATATTTT
few	TRBD1	TRBJ1-4	TRBV5-6	CASSRGGTGEEKLFF	TGTGCCAGCAGCCGTGGCGGGACAGGGGAAGAAAAACTGTTTTTT
few	TRBD2	TRBJ2-7	TRBV25-1	CASRAGGGYEQYF	TGTGCCAGCCGCGCGGGGGGGGGATACGAGCAGTACTTC
NA	NA	TRBJ2-1	TRBV5-4	CASSWGGRANENEQFF	TGTGCCAGCAGCTGGGGGGGGCGGGCTAACGAGAATGAGCAGTTCTTC
NA	TRBD2	TRBJ2-7	TRBV7-9	CASSWGSGSYEQYF	TGTGCCAGCAGCTGGGGGAGCGGGAGCTACGAGCAGTACTTC
once	NA	TRBJ1-2	TRBV18	CASSPGGNYGYTF	TGTGCCAGCTCACCTGGGGGGAACTATGGCTACACCTTC
NA	TRBD2	TRBJ2-3	TRBV7-9	CASSLAGTSADTQYF	TGTGCCAGCAGCTTAGCGGGGACTAGTGCAGATACGCAGTATTTT
once	NA	TRBJ1-2	TRBV6-1	CASTPTDGNYGYTF	TGTGCCAGCACCCCTACAGACGGTAACTATGGCTACACCTTC
NA	TRBD1	TRBJ1-1	TRBV11-3	CASSLAGGMNTEAFF	TGTGCCAGCAGCTTAGCAGGGGGCATGAACACTGAAGCTTTCTTT
NA	NA	TRBJ2-6	TRBV30	CAWNRETSSGANVLTF	TGTGCCTGGAACAGGGAAACTTCTTCTGGGGCCAACGTCCTGACTTTC
NA	TRBD1	TRBJ2-1	TRBV7-3	CASSPNRDRGYNEQFF	TGTGCCAGCAGCCCGAACCGGGACAGGGGCTACAATGAGCAGTTCTTC
NA	NA	TRBJ2-2	TRBV19	CATYGHNTGELFF	TGTGCCACCTATGGACACAACACCGGGGAGCTGTTTTTT